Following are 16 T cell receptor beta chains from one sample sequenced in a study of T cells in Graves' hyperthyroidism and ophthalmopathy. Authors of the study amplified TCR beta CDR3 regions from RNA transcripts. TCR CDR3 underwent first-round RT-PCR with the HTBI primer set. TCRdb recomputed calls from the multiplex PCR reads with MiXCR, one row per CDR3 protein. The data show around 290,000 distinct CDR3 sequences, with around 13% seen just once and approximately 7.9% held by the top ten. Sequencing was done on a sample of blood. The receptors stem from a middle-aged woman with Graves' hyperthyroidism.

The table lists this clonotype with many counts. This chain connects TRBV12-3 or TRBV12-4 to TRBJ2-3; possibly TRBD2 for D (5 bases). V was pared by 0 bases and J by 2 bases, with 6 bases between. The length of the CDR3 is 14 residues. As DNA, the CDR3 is TGTGCCAGCAGTTTAGCGGGAGACACAGATACGCAGTATTTT. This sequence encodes CASSLAGDTDTQYF.

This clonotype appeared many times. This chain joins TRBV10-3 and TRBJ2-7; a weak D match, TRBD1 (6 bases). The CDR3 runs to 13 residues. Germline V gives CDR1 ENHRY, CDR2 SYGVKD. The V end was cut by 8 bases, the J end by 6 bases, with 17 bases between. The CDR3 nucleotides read TGTGCCATCTCGGTTCAGGGGACACTCGAGCAGTACTTC. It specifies CAISVQGTLEQYF.

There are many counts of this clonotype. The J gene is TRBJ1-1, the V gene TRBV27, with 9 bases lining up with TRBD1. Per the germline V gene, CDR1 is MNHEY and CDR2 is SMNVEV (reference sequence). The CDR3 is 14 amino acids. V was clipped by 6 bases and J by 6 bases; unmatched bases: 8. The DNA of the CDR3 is TGTGCCAGCAGCCCCGGGACAGGGTGGCCTGAAGCTTTCTTT. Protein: CASSPGTGWPEAFF.

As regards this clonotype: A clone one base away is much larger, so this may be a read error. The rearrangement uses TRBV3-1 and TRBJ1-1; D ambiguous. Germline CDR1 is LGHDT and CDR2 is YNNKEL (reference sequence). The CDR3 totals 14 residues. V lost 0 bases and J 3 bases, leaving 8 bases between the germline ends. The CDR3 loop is CASSQDYGYTEAFF. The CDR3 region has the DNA TGTGCCAGCAGCCAAGATTACGGGTACACTGAAGCTTTCTTT. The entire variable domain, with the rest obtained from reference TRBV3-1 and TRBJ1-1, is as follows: DTAVSQTPKYLVTQMGNDKSIKCEQNLGHDTMYWYKQDSKKFLKIMFSYNNKELIINETVPNRFSPKSPDKAHLNLHINSLELGDSAVYFCASSQDYGYTEAFFGQGTRLTVV.

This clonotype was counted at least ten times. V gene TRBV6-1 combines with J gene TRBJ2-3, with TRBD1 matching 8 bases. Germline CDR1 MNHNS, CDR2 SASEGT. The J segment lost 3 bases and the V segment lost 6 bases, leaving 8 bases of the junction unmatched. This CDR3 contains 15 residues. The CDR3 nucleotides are TGTGCCAGCAGAAAGACAGGGGTCTTGACAGATACGCAGTATTTT. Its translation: CASRKTGVLTDTQYF.

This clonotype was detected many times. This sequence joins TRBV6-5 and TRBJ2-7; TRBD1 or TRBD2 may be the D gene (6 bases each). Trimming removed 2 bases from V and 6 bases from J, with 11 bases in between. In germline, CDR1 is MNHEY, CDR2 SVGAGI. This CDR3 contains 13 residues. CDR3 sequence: CASSYGGGGEQYF. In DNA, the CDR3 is TGTGCCAGCAGTTACGGCGGAGGGGGCGAGCAGTACTTC.

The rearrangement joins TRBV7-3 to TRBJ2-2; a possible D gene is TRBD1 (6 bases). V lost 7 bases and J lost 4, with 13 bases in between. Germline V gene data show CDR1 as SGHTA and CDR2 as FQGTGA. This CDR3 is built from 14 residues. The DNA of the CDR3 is TGTGCCAGCACCTCAGACAGGCTCACCGGGGAGCTGTTTTTT. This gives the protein CASTSDRLTGELFF.

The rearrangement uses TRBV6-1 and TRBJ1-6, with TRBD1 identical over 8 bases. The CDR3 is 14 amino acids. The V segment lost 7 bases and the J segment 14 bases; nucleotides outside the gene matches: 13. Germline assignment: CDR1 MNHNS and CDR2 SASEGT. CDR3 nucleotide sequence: TGTGCCAGCAACCACTCGGACAGGGATGTGTCCCTCCACTTT. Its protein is CASNHSDRDVSLHF.

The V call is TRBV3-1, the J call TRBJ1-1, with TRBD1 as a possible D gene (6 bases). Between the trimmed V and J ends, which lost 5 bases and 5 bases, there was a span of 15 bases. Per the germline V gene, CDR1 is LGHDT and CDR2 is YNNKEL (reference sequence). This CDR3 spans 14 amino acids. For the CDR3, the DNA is TGTGCCAGCAGCACTTGTCAAGGGGGGACTGAAGCTTTCTTT. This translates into CASSTCQGGTEAFF. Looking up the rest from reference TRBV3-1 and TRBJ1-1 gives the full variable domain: DTAVSQTPKYLVTQMGNDKSIKCEQNLGHDTMYWYKQDSKKFLKIMFSYNNKELIINETVPNRFSPKSPDKAHLNLHINSLELGDSAVYFCASSTCQGGTEAFFGQGTRLTVV.

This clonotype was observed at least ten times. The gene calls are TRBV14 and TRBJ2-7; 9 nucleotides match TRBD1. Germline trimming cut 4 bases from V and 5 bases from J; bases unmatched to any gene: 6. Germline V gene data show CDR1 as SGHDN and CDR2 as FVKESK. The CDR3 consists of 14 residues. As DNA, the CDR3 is TGTGCCAGCAGCCGTTGGGACAGGGAACACGAGCAGTACTTC. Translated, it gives CASSRWDREHEQYF.

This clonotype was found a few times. For the CDR3, the DNA is TGTGCCAGCAGTTTCGTCGCGGGCGGAGGAGAGCAGTTCTTC. Translated: CASSFVAGGGEQFF. This chain links TRBV28 with TRBJ2-1, with D perhaps matching TRBD2 (5 bases). The CDR3 has 14 residues. Per the germline V gene, CDR1 is MDHEN and CDR2 is SYDVKM. Trimming removed 3 bases from V and 10 bases from J, with 16 bases in between.

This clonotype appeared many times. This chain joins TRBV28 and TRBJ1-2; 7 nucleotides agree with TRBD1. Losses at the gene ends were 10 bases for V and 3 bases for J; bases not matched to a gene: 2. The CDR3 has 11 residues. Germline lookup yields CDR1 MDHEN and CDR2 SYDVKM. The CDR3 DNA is TGTGCCACCGGACAGGACTATGGCTACACCTTC. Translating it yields CATGQDYGYTF.

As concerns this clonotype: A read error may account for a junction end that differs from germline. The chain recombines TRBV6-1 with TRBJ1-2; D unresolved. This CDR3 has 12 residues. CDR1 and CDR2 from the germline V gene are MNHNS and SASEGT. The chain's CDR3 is CATSEANYGYTF. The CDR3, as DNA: TGTGCCACCAGTGAAGCTAACTATGGCTACACCTTC.

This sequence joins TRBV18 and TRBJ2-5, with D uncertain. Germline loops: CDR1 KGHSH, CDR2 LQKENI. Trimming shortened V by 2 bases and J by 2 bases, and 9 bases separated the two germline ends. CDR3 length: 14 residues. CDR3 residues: CASSPNPTQETQYF. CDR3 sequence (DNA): TGTGCCAGCTCACCAAATCCTACTCAAGAGACCCAGTACTTC.

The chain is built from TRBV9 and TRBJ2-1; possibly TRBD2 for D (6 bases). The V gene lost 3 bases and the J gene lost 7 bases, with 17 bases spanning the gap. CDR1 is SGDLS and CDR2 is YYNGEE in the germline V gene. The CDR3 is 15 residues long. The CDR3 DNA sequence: TGTGCCAGCAGCGCCGGGACTCGTCCCGGGAATGAGCAGTTCTTC. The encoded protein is CASSAGTRPGNEQFF.

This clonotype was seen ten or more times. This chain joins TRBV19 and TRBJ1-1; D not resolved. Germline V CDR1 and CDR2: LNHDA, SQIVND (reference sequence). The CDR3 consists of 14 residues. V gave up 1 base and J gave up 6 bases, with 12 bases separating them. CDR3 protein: CASSIGDRLAEAFF. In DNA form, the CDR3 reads TGTGCCAGTAGTATAGGAGACCGGTTAGCTGAAGCTTTCTTT.